This T cell receptor (beta chain) originates from a study of CD4 T cells in relation to SARS-CoV-2 and coronaviruses. About the study: Crossreactive spike epitopes shared across donors were mapped to their HLA restriction. Overall study findings and caveats: Around 62% of donors had memory CD4+ clonotypes crossrecognizing SARS-CoV-2 and common cold coronavirus spike. Pre-pandemic and post-infection samples never came from the same donor.

The unexposed donors gave CD4+ T cells in about 2010-2019, prior to COVID-19. After approximately ten days of culture, CD4+ T cells were isolated. On this clone: As yet, its antigen is unknown.

V dropped 5 bases and J dropped 3; count of bases not matched to a gene: 8. The CDR3 consists of 16 residues. The V gene's germline CDR1 is SNHLY and CDR2 FYNNEI. Assay used: immunoSEQ multiplex PCR; TCRdb lists only in-frame clones, some missing. The data show over 15,000 clones, about 81% seen once. The source material was CD4+ T cells from PBMCs, cultured in vitro. This clonotype originated in a human donor in good health. V is TRBV2 and J is TRBJ2-3; 10 nucleotides line up with TRBD2. CDR3 in amino acids: CASSPPPGLATDTQYF. The DNA for the CDR3 is TGTGCCAGCAGTCCACCCCCGGGACTAGCGACAGATACGCAGTATTTT.